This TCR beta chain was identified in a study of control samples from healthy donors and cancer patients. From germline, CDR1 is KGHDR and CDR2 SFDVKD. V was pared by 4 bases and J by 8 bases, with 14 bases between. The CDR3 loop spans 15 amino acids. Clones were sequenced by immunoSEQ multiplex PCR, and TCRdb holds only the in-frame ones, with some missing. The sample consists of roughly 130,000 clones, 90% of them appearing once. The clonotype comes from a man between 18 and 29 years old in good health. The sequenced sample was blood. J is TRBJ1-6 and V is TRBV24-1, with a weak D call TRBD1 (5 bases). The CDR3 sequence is CATSDPIDSHSPLHF. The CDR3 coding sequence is TGTGCCACCAGTGACCCCATAGACAGCCATTCACCCCTCCACTTT.